This T cell receptor beta chain was identified in a study of identical twins. cDNA carried unique molecular identifiers, and a universal primer site was added by template switching. TCRdb reprocessed the 5' RACE reads with MiXCR, giving one entry per CDR3 protein. The table has roughly 700,000 distinct CDR3 sequences, 8.5% to 9.5% seen once; the top ten hold roughly 0.9%. The CDR3 runs to 18 residues. Germline CDR1 reads LGHNA; CDR2 reads YNFKEQ. With V trimmed by 4 bases and J by 0 bases, 14 bases remained unmatched. Whole-study results and caveats: For out-of-frame alpha sequences shared by twins, low generation probability was in excess.

This clonotype was counted between two and nine times. The antigen is undetermined. The same data also contributed to another study, on yellow fever vaccine responses in identical twins. That investigation notes: Twins reportedly had a vaccine T cell response that seemed partly convergent, partly personalized.

The V call is TRBV4-2, the J call TRBJ1-1; 7 nucleotides line up with TRBD1. Sequences were obtained from PBMCs. The source of this sequence is a woman under 30 in good health. The CDR3 reads CASSPTGQLGNMNTEAFF. In nucleotides, the CDR3 is TGTGCCAGCAGCCCGACGGGACAGCTCGGAAACATGAACACTGAAGCTTTCTTT.